The 20 T cell receptor beta chains presented below share a single source sample, sequenced in a study of blood T cell repertoires in COVID-19. Sequencing used immunoSEQ multiplex PCR; TCRdb keeps in-frame clones, though not all of them. The top ten clones hold approximately 0.5% of a sample with just over 150,000 clones, 80% of them seen once. Sequencing was carried out using peripheral blood. These receptors were collected from a man aged 55 to 70 with acute or convalescent COVID-19.

This sequence joins TRBV19 and TRBJ1-5; D is possibly TRBD1 (5 bases). Trimming cost V 1 base and J 2 bases, with 15 bases left between them. Germline values: CDR1 LNHDA, CDR2 SQIVND (reference sequence). The CDR3 has 17 amino acids. CDR3 coding DNA: TGTGCCAGTAGTATAGGTAGTGGCAGGGCCGGCAATCAGCCCCAGCATTTT. As protein: CASSIGSGRAGNQPQHF. Full variable domain (rest looked up from reference TRBV19 and TRBJ1-5): DGGITQSPKYLFRKEGQNVTLSCEQNLNHDAMYWYRQDPGQGLRLIYYSQIVNDFQKGDIAEGYSVSREKKESFPLTVTSAQKNPTAFYLCASSIGSGRAGNQPQHFGDGTRLSIL.

This clone appeared a single time. The rearrangement uses TRBV6-5 and TRBJ2-7; D is ambiguous. CDR1 and CDR2 (germline): MNHEY, SVGAGI. The CDR3 covers 14 residues. V was cut by 6 bases and J by 7 bases, with 19 bases left in between. CDR3 residues: CASSPAQIISEQYF. CDR3 coding DNA: TGTGCCAGCAGCCCCGCCCAGATTATATCGGAGCAGTACTTC.

The chain has TRBV6-5 and TRBJ2-4; TRBD2 aligns across 8 bases. This CDR3 region has 14 residues. J lost 9 bases, V lost 7 bases, and 11 bases had no gene match. Germline lookup yields CDR1 MNHEY and CDR2 SVGAGI. The CDR3 coding sequence is TGTGCCAGCACGTTGGGTAGCGGGGAAAGCATTCAGTACTTC. Its translation: CASTLGSGESIQYF.

The CDR3 region is CASRPGLGTDTQYF. For the CDR3, the DNA is TGTGCCAGCAGACCGGGACTGGGCACAGATACGCAGTATTTT. The J gene is TRBJ2-3, the V gene TRBV3-1 (or the pseudogene TRBV3-2); D possibly corresponds to TRBD2 (6 bases). Germline-derived CDR1 and CDR2 are LGHDT and YNNKEL (reference sequence). The CDR3 has 14 amino acids. V was cut by 6 bases and J by 1 base, with 11 bases left in between.

The chain couples TRBV19 to TRBJ1-2; D is perhaps TRBD1 (5 bases). Trimming removed 4 bases from V and 2 bases from J, with 11 bases in between. The CDR3 runs 14 residues. Looked up from germline, CDR1 is LNHDA and CDR2 is SQIVND (reference sequence). CDR3 sequence (DNA): TGTGCCAGTAGTACGAGACAGTTAAACTATGGCTACACCTTC. Its protein is CASSTRQLNYGYTF.

The chain recombines TRBV9 with TRBJ2-2, with D tentatively TRBD1 (6 bases). The CDR3 is made up of 14 amino acids. The germline V and J ends were trimmed by 6 bases and 4 bases, with 13 bases remaining between them. Germline lookup yields CDR1 SGDLS and CDR2 YYNGEE. The CDR3 is CASTYGTSTGELFF. CDR3 DNA sequence: TGTGCCAGCACTTACGGGACATCCACCGGGGAGCTGTTTTTT.

V and J are TRBV2 and TRBJ1-5, with 9 positions matching TRBD1. Germline lookup yields CDR1 SNHLY and CDR2 FYNNEI. CDR3 length: 14 residues. J gave up 7 bases and V 4 bases, and 5 bases lay outside the gene matches. CDR3 residues: CASSVGQGRQPQHF. Written as DNA, the CDR3 is TGTGCCAGCAGTGTGGGACAGGGACGCCAGCCCCAGCATTTT.

This clone was counted only a few times. CDR3 amino acids: CASSWTGGGNQPQHF. CDR3 sequence (DNA): TGTGCCAGCTCGTGGACAGGGGGTGGCAATCAGCCCCAGCATTTT. The V and J genes are TRBV18 and TRBJ1-5, with TRBD1 identical over 10 bases. Germline lookup yields CDR1 KGHSH and CDR2 LQKENI. Trimming cost V 6 bases and J 2 bases; bases outside gene matches: 4. The CDR3 is 15 amino acids.

This clone occurred a few times. V gene TRBV5-4 combines with J gene TRBJ1-2; weak D call: TRBD1 (6 bases). V dropped 0 bases and J dropped 8 bases, with 20 bases sitting between them. Germline V gene data show CDR1 as SGHNT and CDR2 as YYREEE (reference sequence). The CDR3 covers 16 residues. The CDR3: CASSLANTRGAKGYTF. The CDR3, as DNA: TGTGCCAGCAGCTTGGCAAACACGCGGGGGGCAAAGGGCTACACCTTC.

The chain links TRBV7-2 to TRBJ2-2; D gene ambiguous. V lost 2 bases and J lost 8, with 12 bases in between. The CDR3 length is 14 residues. Germline V gene data show CDR1 as SGHTA and CDR2 as FQGNSA. The CDR3: CASSLQTTSGELFF. In DNA, the CDR3 is TGTGCCAGCAGCTTACAGACAACATCGGGGGAGCTGTTTTTT.

The chain uses TRBV28 and TRBJ1-1; D is possibly TRBD1 (5 bases). Per the germline V gene, CDR1 is MDHEN and CDR2 is SYDVKM. V gave up 6 bases and J gave up 11 bases, with 28 bases separating them. The CDR3 contains 16 residues. The CDR3 nucleotides read TGTGCCAGCAGCCCCCGAATCGGAGGAGGGGCCAAGGCGGCTTTCTTT. It specifies CASSPRIGGGAKAAFF. The whole variable domain, remainder taken from reference TRBV28 and TRBJ1-1, is DVKVTQSSRYLVKRTGEKVFLECVQDMDHENMFWYRQDPGLGLRLIYFSYDVKMKEKGDIPEGYSVSREKKERFSLILESASTNQTSMYLCASSPRIGGGAKAAFFGQGTRLTVV.

Regarding this clone: The junction differs from germline at one of its ends, possibly a read error. The V and J genes are TRBV19 and TRBJ2-1; TRBD2 matches 12 bases. Germline V gene lookup returns CDR1 LNHDA and CDR2 SQIVND (reference sequence). CDR3 length equals 16 residues. As DNA, the CDR3 is TGTGCCAGTAGTAGGACTAGCGGGGCCGTCTACGATGAGCAGTTCTTC. Translated: CASSRTSGAVYDEQFF.

The rearrangement links TRBV29-1 to TRBJ1-1; D is perhaps TRBD1 (5 bases). Germline CDR1 SQVTM, CDR2 ANQGSEA. CDR3 length equals 14 residues. With 5 bases removed from V and 2 bases from J, the gap between germline ends came to 15 bases. Here the CDR3 reads CSVSWGDSNTEAFF. CDR3 in DNA: TGCAGCGTTTCCTGGGGTGACAGTAACACTGAAGCTTTCTTT.

V gene TRBV20-1 combines with J gene TRBJ1-3; D is uncertain. Germline CDR1 is DFQATT and CDR2 is SNEGSKA (reference sequence). This CDR3 is 14 amino acids long. The V gene lost 3 bases and the J gene lost 2 bases, with 11 bases spanning the gap. The CDR3: CSASDGLTGNTIYF. The DNA of the CDR3 is TGCAGTGCTAGTGACGGTTTGACTGGAAACACCATATATTTT.

The V gene is TRBV10-1, the J gene TRBJ2-7; weak D call: TRBD1 (6 bases). CDR3 length equals 15 residues. Trimming stripped 0 bases from V and 4 bases from J, with 13 bases between. Germline V gene lookup returns CDR1 WNHNN and CDR2 SYGVQD (reference sequence). The CDR3 region is CASSESQGRHYEQYF. The CDR3 DNA reads TGCGCCAGCAGTGAGTCCCAGGGGCGCCATTACGAGCAGTACTTC.

The chain has TRBV3-1 (or the pseudogene TRBV3-2) and TRBJ2-7, with 8 bases lining up with TRBD1. The CDR3 spans 15 residues. Germline loops: CDR1 LGHDT, CDR2 YNNKEL (reference sequence). The junction had 6 bases not matched to a gene; V was cut back by 3 bases and J by 2 bases. The CDR3 region has the DNA TGTGCCAGCAGCCAGCCGGGGACAGGTGCCTACGAGCAGTACTTC. Its translation: CASSQPGTGAYEQYF.

This chain joins TRBV5-8 and TRBJ2-5; D perhaps matches TRBD1 (5 bases). The V end lost 0 bases, the J end lost 0 bases, and 9 bases lay between the germline ends. The germline CDR1 and CDR2 sequences are SGHTS and YDEGEE. The CDR3 extends over 15 amino acids. The CDR3 loop is CASSLGQINQETQYF. The CDR3 region has the DNA TGTGCCAGCAGCTTGGGACAGATAAACCAAGAGACCCAGTACTTC.

V and J are TRBV19 and TRBJ2-1, with TRBD2 as a possible D gene (8 bases). CDR3 length equals 18 residues. The germline gives CDR1 LNHDA, CDR2 SQIVND (reference sequence). V lost 11 bases and J lost 4, with 30 bases in between. The CDR3 sequence: CASAAGRGRRGVYNEQFF. CDR3 DNA sequence: TGTGCCTCAGCCGCGGGCAGGGGGAGGCGGGGGGTATACAATGAGCAGTTCTTC.

The chain employs TRBV6-5 and TRBJ1-1; D not resolved. V gave up 2 bases and J gave up 4 bases, with 8 bases separating them. The CDR3 has 13 amino acids. The germline CDR1 and CDR2 sequences are MNHEY and SVGAGI. The CDR3 DNA reads TGTGCCAGCAGTTACGGTCTAGGCACTGAAGCTTTCTTT. The encoded protein is CASSYGLGTEAFF.

This clone was seen a few times. The chain carries TRBV3-1 (or the pseudogene TRBV3-2) and TRBJ1-1; D not resolved. CDR1 and CDR2 from the germline V gene are LGHDT and YNNKEL (reference sequence). V lost 2 bases to trimming and J lost 1 base, with 5 bases between them. The CDR3 totals 13 residues. The chain's CDR3 is CASSQKQNTEAFF. CDR3 nucleotides: TGTGCCAGCAGCCAAAAACAGAACACTGAAGCTTTCTTT.